The next 25 T cell receptor gamma chains were all read from a single sample in a study of γδ T cells in repeated Plasmodium falciparum infection. Bulk repertoires came from Vgamma9/Vdelta2+ or Vdelta2-negative gammadelta T cells flow-sorted from PBMC. TCRdb re-processed the multiplex PCR reads via CATT. The repertoire holds about 5,000 gamma-chain clones, with approximately 3.4% as singletons. Sequenced input: gamma-delta T cells from blood. The receptors derive from a pool of human donors (malaria-infected and uninfected, not separated).

This clone has at least ten counts. This chain joins TRGV9 and TRGJP. Germline CDR1 is GITISATS and CDR2 is ISYDGTV (reference sequence). The CDR3 sequence is 17 residues long. V lost 1 base to trimming and J lost 8 bases; unmatched junction nucleotides: 8. CDR3 nucleotides: TGTGCCTTGTGGGAGGTAAGCCGCAAGTTGGGCAAAAAAATCAAGGTATTT. Translating gives CALWEVSRKLGKKIKVF.

This clone was recorded a few times. This likely stems from a read error, as it lies one base from a far larger clone. Other DNA sequences within the sample encode an identical CDR3. CDR3 loop: CALWEGGPQTPQELGKKIKVF. For the CDR3, the DNA is TGTGCCTTGTGGGAGGGCGGCCCCCAGACCCCCCAAGAGTTGGGTAAAAAAATCAAGGTATTT. The chain recombines TRGV9 with TRGJP. No J segment appears in TCRdb, so it was assigned here by matching the sequence to germline. This CDR3 region has 21 residues. Germline CDR1 is GITISATS and CDR2 is ISYDGTV (reference sequence).

Comment on this clone: A read error is the likely source, as a far larger clone sits one nucleotide away. The sample carries other DNA sequences with the same CDR3. The chain carries TRGV9 and TRGJP. Since TCRdb gives no J gene, matching the DNA to germline was used here to assign it. The CDR3 covers 18 residues. The germline gives CDR1 GITISATS, CDR2 ISYDGTV (reference sequence). CDR3 sequence (DNA): TGCGCCTTGTGGGAGGCTCAAGATCAAGAGTTGGGCAAAAAAATCAAGGTATTT. Amino acid sequence: CALWEAQDQELGKKIKVF.

Of note for this clone: TCRdb shows a much larger clone's protein in place of this DNA's translation, and the two differ at residue 11, likely through a read error; the protein shown is translated from the DNA. The chain employs TRGV3 and TRGJP2. Germline CDR1 and CDR2: VTNTFY and YDVSTARD (reference sequence). CDR3 length equals 18 residues. CDR3 coding DNA: TGTGCCACCTGGGACAGGCTCCCATTATATAGGAGTGATTGGATCAAGACGTTT. Translating it yields CATWDRLPLYRSDWIKTF.

Comments on this clone: A far more abundant clone sits one base away, making this likely a read error. The same CDR3 is also encoded by other DNA sequences in this sample. J is TRGJP and V is TRGV9. No J gene is reported in TCRdb; it was inferred here by comparing the DNA with germline. The CDR3 is 18 residues long. Germline V gives CDR1 GITISATS, CDR2 ISYDGTV (reference sequence). CDR3 residues: CALWEVPSGELGKKIKVF. The CDR3 bases are TGTGCCTTGTGGGAGGTGCCAAGCGGAGAGTTGGGCAAAAAGATCAAGGTATTT.

In the case of this clone: TCRdb's entry gives the protein of a much larger clone, which mismatches this DNA's translation at residue 7, likely from a read error; the protein reported here is translated from the DNA. V and J are TRGV9 and TRGJ1 or TRGJ2. As TCRdb names no J gene, one was assigned here on the basis of a DNA match to germline. Germline trimming cut 2 bases from V and 12 bases from J; bases unmatched to any gene: 4. Germline lookup yields CDR1 GITISATS and CDR2 ISYDGTV (reference sequence). The CDR3 is 10 residues long. The CDR3 DNA is TGTGCCTTGTGGGAGGATAGGAAACTCTTT. It specifies CALWEDRKLF.

This chain joins TRGV9 and TRGJP1. Since TCRdb gives no J gene, matching the DNA to germline was used here to assign it. The CDR3 spans 19 residues. The germline V gene encodes CDR1 GITISATS and CDR2 ISYDGTV (reference sequence). Unmatched junction bases numbered 29, after V lost 1 base and J lost 15 bases. The CDR3 bases are TGTGCCTTGTGGGAGGTACGATATGTGCAAGAGTTGGGCAAAAAAATCAAGATATTT. It is translated as CALWEVRYVQELGKKIKIF.

Comment on this clone: The protein TCRdb gives is from a much larger clone and does not agree with this DNA's translation at residue 11, likely a read error; the protein shown here comes from the DNA. The chain is built from TRGV9 and TRGJP1. No J gene was available from TCRdb, and it was assigned here by a germline match of the DNA. Trimming at V came to 3 bases and at J to 12 bases, leaving 16 bases not matched to a gene. Germline CDR1 reads GITISATS; CDR2 reads ISYDGTV (reference sequence). The CDR3 runs to 15 residues. The DNA of the CDR3 is TGTGCCTTGTGGGAGCGTCAATACAGGGGTCGGTTCAAGATATTT. It is translated as CALWERQYRGRFKIF.

Many counts were recorded for this clone. The protein given by TCRdb reflects a much larger clone and differs at residue 11 from this DNA's translation, likely from a read error; the protein shown is the DNA's translation. This chain joins TRGV4 and TRGJ1 or TRGJ2. Germline V lookup: CDR1 EGSTGY, CDR2 YDSYTSSV. The CDR3 totals 15 residues. The CDR3 here is CATWDGPGDYCKKLF. Written as DNA, the CDR3 is TGTGCCACCTGGGATGGGCCAGGGGATTATTGTAAGAAACTCTTT.

Of note for this clone: TCRdb records a much larger clone's protein for this DNA, with a difference at residue 3 that likely arises from a read error; the protein given is the translation of the DNA. The chain is built from TRGV9 and TRGJP. The CDR3 totals 15 residues. Germline CDR1 reads GITISATS; CDR2 reads ISYDGTV (reference sequence). CDR3 bases: TGTGCCTCGTGGAACCCCGCGTTGGGCAAAAAAATCAAGGTATTT. Its protein is CASWNPALGKKIKVF.

As regards this clone: This is likely an artifact of a read error, given a far larger clone one base away. Other DNA sequences in this sample translate to the same CDR3. The J segment was not called; the V segment is TRGV4. CDR3 length equals 16 residues. CDR1 and CDR2 from the germline V gene are EGSTGY and YDSYTSSV. In DNA form, the CDR3 reads TGTGCCACCTGGGATGGGTTCCATCACACTGGTTGGTTCAAAATATTT. This translates into CATWDGFHHTGWFKIF.

This clone was seen a few times. The mismatch at residue 5 between this DNA's translation and the TCRdb protein of a much larger clone likely reflects a read error; the protein shown is translated from the DNA. The V and J genes are TRGV4 and TRGJP1. TCRdb does not report a J gene; here it was assigned by matching the DNA to germline references. After removal of 5 bases from V and 0 bases from J, the junction contained 15 bases not matched to a gene. Germline CDR1 reads EGSTGY; CDR2 reads YDSYTSSV. The CDR3 covers 18 residues. The chain's CDR3 is CATWGGLLSYTTGWFKIF. As DNA, the CDR3 is TGTGCCACCTGGGGCGGCCTACTTTCTTATACCACTGGTTGGTTCAAGATATTT.

Details on this clone: A single base is all that separates this from a far larger clone, so a read error is likely. Other DNA sequences of this sample code for an identical CDR3. The rearrangement uses TRGV9 and TRGJ1 or TRGJ2. TCRdb supplies no J gene; here it was assigned by aligning the nucleotide sequence to germline. V trimming: 3 bases; J trimming: 7 bases; junction bases outside the gene matches: 9. CDR1 and CDR2 (germline): GITISATS, ISYDGTV (reference sequence). The CDR3 is made up of 13 amino acids. The CDR3 nucleotides read TGTGCCTTGTGGGAGACCCCTTACTATAAGAAACTCTTT. Protein product: CALWETPYYKKLF.

This clone turned up a few times. The TCRdb protein, from a much larger clone, departs from this DNA's translation at residue 8, likely by read error; the protein shown derives from the DNA. The V gene is TRGV8, the J gene TRGJ1 or TRGJ2. CDR1 and CDR2 from the germline V gene are VENAVY and YDSYNSRV. With V trimmed by 4 bases and J by 12 bases, 15 bases remained unmatched. The length of the CDR3 is 13 residues. In DNA, the CDR3 is TGTGCCACCTGGGAATACATTATGCAGGGGAAACTCTTT. Translated, it gives CATWEYIMQGKLF.

Turning to this clone: This DNA translates differently at residues 6 and 10 from the TCRdb protein, which is that of a much larger clone; a read error is likely, and the protein shown is the DNA's own translation. The V and J genes are TRGV9 and TRGJ1 or TRGJ2. CDR1 GITISATS and CDR2 ISYDGTV come from the germline V gene (reference sequence). The CDR3 totals 13 residues. The V and J ends lost 3 bases and 11 bases, in that order; junction bases with no gene match: 13. The CDR3 sequence is CALWEMFYYEKLF. CDR3 DNA sequence: TGTGCCTTGTGGGAGATGTTTTACTATGAGAAACTCTTT.

This clone was counted between two and nine times. The amino acid sequence in TCRdb belongs to a much larger clone and departs from this DNA's translation at residue 7, likely a sequencing read error; the sequence shown is translated from the DNA. V and J are TRGV4 and TRGJ1 or TRGJ2. The J gene comes from matching the DNA to germline here; TCRdb lacks it. Germline values: CDR1 EGSTGY, CDR2 YDSYTSSV. V trimming: 4 bases; J trimming: 11 bases; junction bases outside the gene matches: 8. CDR3 size: 11 residues. The CDR3 nucleotides are TGTGCCACCTGGGACGGGACTCAGAAACTCTTT. Translating gives CATWDGTQKLF.

There are a few counts of this clone. A far larger clone is one base from this, pointing to a likely read error. Other DNA sequences from this sample encode an identical CDR3 as well. CDR3 nucleotides: TGTGCCTTGTGGGAGCCTCTGCAAGAGTTGGGCAAAAAAATCAAGGTATTT. Amino acid sequence: CALWEPLQELGKKIKVF. The chain recombines TRGV9 with TRGJP. The J gene was not available in TCRdb and was assigned here by matching the DNA to germline segments. The germline V gene has CDR1 GITISATS and CDR2 ISYDGTV (reference sequence). The CDR3 runs to 17 residues. V shed 3 bases, J shed 3 bases, and the junction held 5 bases outside the gene matches.

This clone was detected a few times. A single base is all that separates this from a far larger clone, so a read error is likely. The identical CDR3 is also encoded by other nucleotide sequences in the sample. This sequence joins TRGV8 and TRGJ1 or TRGJ2. Here the J gene came from matching the DNA to germline, since TCRdb omits it. The CDR3 consists of 14 residues. The V gene's germline CDR1 is VENAVY and CDR2 YDSYNSRV. CDR3 coding DNA: TGTGCTACCTGGGGGAAAGGAAATTATTATAAGAAACTCTTT. Encoded protein: CATWGKGNYYKKLF.

This clone was picked up a small number of times. TCRdb lists the protein of a much larger clone for this DNA, which differs at residue 6, so this is likely a read error; the protein given here is translated from the DNA itself. This chain connects TRGV9 to TRGJP. The J gene was missing in TCRdb and was found by matching the end of the DNA to germline. CDR3 length: 17 residues. Per germline, CDR1 GITISATS and CDR2 ISYDGTV (reference sequence). After removal of 2 bases from V and 4 bases from J, the junction contained 5 bases not matched to a gene. For the CDR3, the DNA is TGTGCCTTGTGGGAGGAGACTCAAGAGTTGGGCAAAAAAATCAAGGTATTT. This codes for CALWEETQELGKKIKVF.

J is TRGJP1 and V is TRGV3. With V trimmed by 0 bases and J by 10 bases, 11 bases remained unmatched. This CDR3 contains 15 residues. Germline CDR1 is VTNTFY and CDR2 is YDVSTARD (reference sequence). The CDR3 loop is CATWDRLLPVWFKIF. As DNA, the CDR3 is TGTGCCACCTGGGACAGGCTCCTCCCTGTTTGGTTCAAGATATTT.

There are many counts of this clone. A far bigger clonotype differs at one base, so this is likely a read error. Other DNA sequences in the sample encode the same CDR3. The V and J genes are TRGV9 and TRGJP. CDR3 size: 16 residues. CDR1 GITISATS and CDR2 ISYDGTV come from the germline V gene (reference sequence). CDR3 nucleotides: TGTGCCCTGTGGGAGGAGGAGGAGTTGGGCAAAAAAATCAAGGTATTT. Protein: CALWEEEELGKKIKVF.

This clone occurred a few times. This chain connects TRGV9 to TRGJP. The J gene, not given by TCRdb, was assigned here from a germline match of the nucleotide sequence. The CDR3 contains 15 residues. CDR1 is GITISATS, CDR2 ISYDGTV, per germline (reference sequence). The ends lost 1 base at V and 13 bases at J; junction bases unmatched: 7. The CDR3: CALWEVYGGKKIKVF. The CDR3 DNA sequence: TGTGCCTTGTGGGAGGTTTATGGTGGCAAAAAAATCAAGGTATTT.

There are a few counts of this clone. A read error likely explains why the TCRdb protein, taken from a much larger clone, differs from this DNA's translation at residue 3; the protein shown is translated from the DNA. This chain connects TRGV9 to TRGJP. The J gene was missing in TCRdb and was found by matching the end of the DNA to germline. The CDR3 totals 15 residues. The V gene's germline CDR1 is GITISATS and CDR2 ISYDGTV (reference sequence). CDR3 in DNA: TGTGCCTCGTGGGAGGAGTCGTTGGGCAAAAAAATCAAGGTATTT. It specifies CASWEESLGKKIKVF.

Regarding this clone: TCRdb lists the protein of a much larger clone for this DNA, which differs at residue 14, so this is likely a read error; the protein given here is translated from the DNA itself. The gene calls are TRGV9 and TRGJP. This CDR3 region has 17 residues. In germline, CDR1 is GITISATS, CDR2 ISYDGTV (reference sequence). CDR3 loop: CALWEEQQELGKKMKVF. For the CDR3, the DNA is TGTGCCTTGTGGGAGGAACAGCAAGAGTTGGGCAAAAAAATGAAGGTATTT.

At least ten counts were recorded for this clone. TCRdb attributes to this sequence the protein of a much larger clone, which differs from the DNA translation at residue 4; a read error is likely, and the protein displayed is translated from the DNA. The V gene is TRGV4, the J gene TRGJ1 or TRGJ2. Germline V CDR1 and CDR2: EGSTGY, YDSYTSSV. The CDR3 spans 13 residues. This CDR3 is CATRDYGEDKKLF. The DNA for the CDR3 is TGTGCCACCCGGGATTACGGCGAAGATAAGAAACTCTTT.